The source of this TCR beta chain is a study of cytomegalovirus exposure and HLA in healthy donors. Amplification used 60 Vbeta primers and 13 Jbeta primers. Measured with immunoSEQ multiplex PCR; TCRdb has only the in-frame clones, and not every one. Counted here are roughly 160,000 clones, roughly 80% occurring once; the ten biggest clones make up approximately 1.2%. This CDR3 contains 14 residues. Germline loops: CDR1 MNHEY, CDR2 SVGAGI. J lost 9 bases, V lost 4 bases, and 3 bases had no gene match. Study-wide results and limits: Researchers reported from a later analysis that most CMV-associated TCR beta chains appeared HLA-restricted. Common viral pathogens (according to a later analysis) appeared linked to several of the most significant clusters.

In the case of this clone: Its antigen is unidentified.

The sequenced sample consisted of PBMCs. The clonotype originates from a young man in good health and CMV-seronegative. J is TRBJ1-6 and V is TRBV6-5; 10 bases match TRBD1. CDR3 region: CASSSTGGGSPLHF. Written as DNA, the CDR3 is TGTGCCAGCAGTTCGACAGGGGGCGGTTCACCCCTCCACTTT.